These T cell receptor beta chains were read from a single sample in a study of beta chain features in type 1 diabetes. Profiling relied on immunoSEQ multiplex PCR, and the TCRdb table lists in-frame clones only, not all of them. The sample contains 640,000 or so clones, around 15% of which appear only once. Sequenced input: naive CD4+ T cells from blood. These receptors originate from a man younger than 35 with type 1 diabetes. The CDR3 runs from the conserved cysteine through the conserved F or W. D genes are given only for firm matches. Some rows mark clone size as missing; the rest say once, few, many or name a class of expanded clone.

NA,TRBJ2-1,few,TRBV11-2,TGTGCCAGCAGCCATCCCGTCAATGAGCAGTTCTTC,CASSHPVNEQFF
NA,TRBJ2-7,few,TRBV25-1,TGTGCCAGCAGGACAGGGACTTTGAGTGAGCAGTACTTC,CASRTGTLSEQYF
NA,TRBJ1-5,NA,TRBV7-9,TGTGCCAGCAGCTTAGACAGGTGGCCCCAGCATTTT,CASSLDRWPQHF
NA,TRBJ1-6,few,TRBV25-1,TGTGCCAGCAGTGTACGACAGGTGGATAATTCACCCCTCCACTTT,CASSVRQVDNSPLHF
NA,TRBJ2-7,NA,TRBV5-6,TGTGCCAGCAGCTACTTCCTCTCCTACGAGCAGTACTTC,CASSYFLSYEQYF
TRBD2,TRBJ2-7,NA,TRBV7-2,TGTGCCAGCAGCTTAGCGCGGGAGGACGAGCAGTACTTC,CASSLAREDEQYF
TRBD2,TRBJ2-1,few,TRBV7-6,TGTGCCAGCAGCCCCTACGCGGGGGGGCGGGGCAATGAGCAGTTCTTC,CASSPYAGGRGNEQFF
NA,TRBJ2-2,NA,TRBV7-9,TGTGCCAGCAGGCGGGGCGCGAACACCGGGGAGCTGTTTTTT,CASRRGANTGELFF
NA,TRBJ2-7,NA,TRBV4-1,TGCGCCAGCAGCCAAGAGATCGTATTTCCCAACGAGCAGTACTTC,CASSQEIVFPNEQYF
NA,TRBJ1-2,few,TRBV28,TGTGCCAGCAGTTTATCCGGAGCTCTCTATGGCTACACCTTC,CASSLSGALYGYTF
NA,TRBJ2-5,NA,TRBV6-6,TGTGCCGGGGAGCCCGACGAGACCCAGTACTTC,CAGEPDETQYF
TRBD2,TRBJ2-3,NA,TRBV4-1,TGCGCCAGCAGCCAAGTTTGGGCGGGAGTGAGTGCAGATACGCAGTATTTT,CASSQVWAGVSADTQYF
NA,TRBJ1-6,NA,TRBV29-1,TGCAGCGTTGAAGTCGGGCCCTCACCCCTCCACTTT,CSVEVGPSPLHF
TRBD2,TRBJ2-1,NA,TRBV5-1,TGCGCCAGCAGCTTCCGGGCCACTAGCGGGAGGGTCAATGAGCAGTTCTTC,CASSFRATSGRVNEQFF
TRBD2,TRBJ2-4,NA,TRBV30,TGTGCCTGGAGGCATCCTGGGACTAGCGGGGGACACGCGCAGTACTTC,CAWRHPGTSGGHAQYF
TRBD1,TRBJ2-5,NA,TRBV20-1,TGCAGTGCGAACAGGGGCCAGACCCAGTACTTC,CSANRGQTQYF
NA,TRBJ2-5,few,TRBV30,TGTGCCTGGGGCGGAGGGGAGACCCAGTACTTC,CAWGGGETQYF
NA,TRBJ2-1,few,TRBV30,TGTGCCTGGAACCTGGCAGGGTGGACGGGGAATGAGCAGTTCTTC,CAWNLAGWTGNEQFF
TRBD2,TRBJ2-7,few,TRBV5-1,TGCGCCAGCAGCTTGTTGGCTAGCGGGAGTGTCGACGAGCAGTACTTC,CASSLLASGSVDEQYF
NA,TRBJ2-6,NA,TRBV7-6,TGTGCCAGCAGCCAAGGGGGCTCTGGGGCCAACGTCCTGACTTTC,CASSQGGSGANVLTF
NA,TRBJ2-7,NA,TRBV5-1,TGCGCCAGCAGCTCCAGGGTGGGTTACGAGCAGTACTTC,CASSSRVGYEQYF
TRBD1,TRBJ1-5,NA,TRBV7-2,TGTGCCAGCAGCTTAGAGGGACAGACCCAGCATTTT,CASSLEGQTQHF
TRBD2,TRBJ2-1,few,TRBV18,TGTGCCAGCTCACCACCCATAGCGGGGGGGCCCTACAATGAGCAGTTCTTC,CASSPPIAGGPYNEQFF
NA,TRBJ2-7,few,TRBV6-5,TGTGCCAGCAGTTACTCACGGGGCTACGAGCAGTACTTC,CASSYSRGYEQYF
NA,TRBJ1-1,NA,TRBV28,TGTGCCAGCAGTTTAGAAGGGGCCAAGAGGGCTTTCTTT,CASSLEGAKRAFF
NA,TRBJ1-3,few,TRBV6-5,TGTGCCAGCAGTCGAGACAGCGGTAACACCATATATTTT,CASSRDSGNTIYF
NA,TRBJ2-1,few,TRBV6-5,TGTGCCAGCAGCCGCGTCCGCAGCTCCTACAATGAGCAGTTCTTC,CASSRVRSSYNEQFF
NA,TRBJ1-3,NA,TRBV4-3,TGCGCCAGCAGCCACGTACACTCTGGAAACACCATATATTTT,CASSHVHSGNTIYF
TRBD2,TRBJ2-7,NA,TRBV5-6,TGTGCCAGCAGACTAGCGGGAGAGGGCTACGAGCAGTACTTC,CASRLAGEGYEQYF
TRBD2,TRBJ2-1,NA,TRBV5-1,TGCGCCAGCAGCTTGCGAGGGACTAGCGTCAGCTCCTACAATGAGCAGTTCTTC,CASSLRGTSVSSYNEQFF
NA,TRBJ1-3,NA,TRBV5-1,TGCGCCAGCAGCCTCGACAGTTCGGCAGACACCATATATTTT,CASSLDSSADTIYF
NA,TRBJ1-1,NA,TRBV27,TGTGCCAGCAGTTTAAAAGGGGATTTCATGAACACTGAAGCTTTCTTT,CASSLKGDFMNTEAFF
NA,TRBJ1-1,few,TRBV21-1,TGTGCCAGCCGTCGACCCACGGTAGTAAGAGGACGGGAGAACACTGAAGCTTTCTTT,CASRRPTVVRGRENTEAFF
NA,TRBJ1-6,few,TRBV28,TGTGCCAGCAGCCAGGGCGGGTCACCCCTCCACTTT,CASSQGGSPLHF
TRBD1,TRBJ1-6,few,TRBV7-2,TGTGCCAGCAGCTTAGCGACCGGGACAGGGAATAATTCACCCCTCCACTTT,CASSLATGTGNNSPLHF
NA,TRBJ2-5,NA,TRBV7-2,TGTGCCAGCAGCCCCTTTGGGCGCGAGACCCAGTACTTC,CASSPFGRETQYF
NA,TRBJ2-3,few,TRBV6-5,TGTGCCAGCAGTTACTCGAAGGGGGGAACGACAGATACGCAGTATTTT,CASSYSKGGTTDTQYF
NA,TRBJ2-1,NA,TRBV20-1,TGCAGTGCCCGGCTCCTCAATGAGCAGTTCTTC,CSARLLNEQFF
NA,TRBJ2-1,NA,TRBV5-1,TGCGCCAGCAGCTTGGAGGCCTACGCCAGAGAGCAGTTCTTC,CASSLEAYAREQFF
TRBD1,TRBJ1-2,few,TRBV7-2,TGTGCCAGCAGCCCCCCAGGGGGCCGTTATGGCTATGGCTACACCTTC,CASSPPGGRYGYGYTF
NA,TRBJ2-5,few,TRBV29-1,TGCAGCGTTTCAACATCGGGTCCCCCTGGGGAGACCCAGTACTTC,CSVSTSGPPGETQYF
NA,TRBJ1-2,NA,TRBV18,TGTGCCAGCTCACCCCGGGGTGGTCAGGGGATGACCACGGATGGCTACACCTTC,CASSPRGGQGMTTDGYTF
TRBD2,TRBJ2-4,few,TRBV5-4,TGTGCCAGCAGCTTGGGGTCTGCGGGAGAAGCCAAAAACATTCAGTACTTC,CASSLGSAGEAKNIQYF
NA,TRBJ1-2,few,TRBV5-4,TGTGCCAGCAGCCCCTCCTTAAGGGACCATAAGGCCTACACCTTC,CASSPSLRDHKAYTF
NA,TRBJ2-7,NA,TRBV7-9,TGTGCCAGCAGCTTAGTTTCCGGGAACGGCTACGAGCAGTACTTC,CASSLVSGNGYEQYF
TRBD2,TRBJ2-5,few,TRBV5-4,TGTGCCAGCAGCTTGGTTCTAGCGGGGTCACAAGAGACCCAGTACTTC,CASSLVLAGSQETQYF
NA,TRBJ1-2,NA,TRBV11-2,TGTGCCAGCAGCTCTACTTTCTATGGCTACACCTTC,CASSSTFYGYTF
NA,TRBJ2-7,NA,TRBV29-1,TGCAGCGTTGGTGGCCTCTACTCCTACGAGCAGTACTTC,CSVGGLYSYEQYF
NA,TRBJ2-7,few,TRBV30,TGTGCCTGGAGTGTAGATTCCTACGAGCAGTACTTC,CAWSVDSYEQYF
NA,TRBJ2-5,NA,TRBV6-5,TGTGCCAGCAGTTATCAACTGGCGTCCAAGACCCAGTACTTC,CASSYQLASKTQYF
NA,TRBJ2-7,NA,TRBV19,TGTGCCAGTAGGCAGCCCTCCGTGGGGGAGCAGTACTTC,CASRQPSVGEQYF